The next 22 T cell receptor beta chains were all read from a single sample in a study of blood T cell repertoires in COVID-19. The assay was immunoSEQ multiplex PCR, and TCRdb's table has in-frame clones only and misses some. This table has about 77,000 clones, about nine tenths appearing once. The sequencing input was peripheral blood. All receptors come from a woman of 80 years or more with active or convalescent COVID-19.

This clone was detected only a few times. This rearrangement joins TRBV6-2 or TRBV6-3 to TRBJ1-1; no definite D call. Trimming pared 7 bases from V and 10 bases from J, leaving 22 bases between. The germline V gene encodes CDR1 MNHEY and CDR2 SVGEGT. This CDR3 region has 14 residues. The CDR3 is CASTPRSGSQRAFF. The CDR3 nucleotides read TGTGCCAGCACCCCCCGTTCGGGTTCCCAGCGAGCTTTCTTT.

This clone is a singleton in its sample. This sequence joins TRBV14 and TRBJ1-4; a weak D match, TRBD1 (6 bases). The length of the CDR3 is 14 residues. CDR1 and CDR2 from the germline V gene are SGHDN and FVKESK. Trimming shortened V by 0 bases and J by 10 bases, and 12 bases separated the two germline ends. CDR3 in amino acids: CASSQDRGTTKLFF. In nucleotides, the CDR3 is TGTGCCAGCAGCCAAGATAGGGGGACAACAAAACTGTTTTTT.

The rearrangement links TRBV10-2 to TRBJ1-2; a weak D match, TRBD1 (6 bases). The V gene lost 5 bases and the J gene lost 1 base, with 14 bases spanning the gap. The germline V gene encodes CDR1 WSHSY and CDR2 SAAADI. There are 15 residues in the CDR3. The CDR3 sequence: CASSLDSLRNYGYTF. DNA for the CDR3: TGCGCCAGCAGTTTGGACAGTCTCCGTAACTATGGCTACACCTTC.

This clone has a handful of counts. The gene calls are TRBV7-2 and TRBJ1-2; 7 nucleotides agree with TRBD1. J lost 1 base, V lost 5 bases, and 1 base had no gene match. Germline V CDR1 and CDR2: SGHTA, FQGNSA. The CDR3 has 13 residues. The CDR3 loop is CASSAGGNYGYTF. The CDR3 nucleotides are TGTGCCAGCAGCGCAGGGGGTAACTATGGCTACACCTTC.

V is TRBV9 and J is TRBJ2-2; TRBD2 might be the D (5 bases). Germline-derived CDR1 and CDR2 are SGDLS and YYNGEE. V was pared by 0 bases and J by 4 bases, with 16 bases between. This CDR3 contains 17 residues. Here the CDR3 reads CASSVELVIRTTGELFF. CDR3 DNA: TGTGCCAGCAGCGTAGAACTAGTAATAAGGACCACCGGGGAGCTGTTTTTT.

This chain connects TRBV5-1 to TRBJ2-7; 11 bases fit TRBD2. The V gene end was trimmed by 7 bases and the J gene end by 6 bases; junction bases not matched to a gene: 6. The CDR3 has 13 residues. CDR1 and CDR2 from the germline V gene are SGHRS and YFSETQ. CDR3 sequence (DNA): TGCGCCAGCCTAGGGACTAGCGGCGGCGAGCAGTACTTC. Translating it yields CASLGTSGGEQYF.

V is TRBV28 and J is TRBJ1-1, with D maybe TRBD1 (5 bases). Trimming took off 10 bases at V and 10 bases at J, with 28 bases between the two ends. Germline V gene lookup returns CDR1 MDHEN and CDR2 SYDVKM. The CDR3 has 15 amino acids. The CDR3 sequence is CATTEGPLGPLGAFF. In DNA, the CDR3 is TGTGCCACCACGGAGGGGCCCCTGGGTCCCCTCGGAGCTTTCTTT.

The chain joins TRBV4-2 to TRBJ1-1, with D tentatively TRBD1 (5 bases). Trimming cost V 5 bases and J 2 bases, with 9 bases left between them. Germline assignment: CDR1 LGHNA and CDR2 YNFKEQ. The CDR3 has 13 amino acids. The chain's CDR3 is CASSGQGNTEAFF. The CDR3 DNA sequence: TGTGCCAGCAGCGGGCAGGGTAACACTGAAGCTTTCTTT.

This clone was observed a handful of times. The chain carries TRBV12-5 and TRBJ1-1; 8 nucleotides align to TRBD1. The CDR3 extends over 15 amino acids. Germline CDR1 is LGHNT and CDR2 is FRNRAP. V trimming: 5 bases; J trimming: 3 bases; junction bases outside the gene matches: 8. In DNA, the CDR3 is TGTGCTAGTGGTAACACCAGGGGGCCGTACACTGAAGCTTTCTTT. It is translated as CASGNTRGPYTEAFF.

This chain links TRBV28 with TRBJ2-3, with a weak D call TRBD2 (6 bases). Germline values: CDR1 MDHEN, CDR2 SYDVKM. Trimming shortened V by 3 bases and J by 2 bases, and 12 bases separated the two germline ends. The CDR3 loop spans 15 amino acids. CDR3 bases: TGTGCCAGCAGTTTTCGCGGGGTCCTCACAGATACGCAGTATTTT. Translation gives CASSFRGVLTDTQYF.

The chain carries TRBV7-2 and TRBJ2-7; D might be TRBD2 (6 bases). V gave up 5 bases and J gave up 4 bases, with 21 bases separating them. CDR1 is SGHTA, CDR2 FQGNSA, per germline. The CDR3 is 16 residues long. The DNA of the CDR3 is TGTGCCAGCAGCGCCCGGGAGACCCGTACCGTTTACGAGCAGTACTTC. Residues: CASSARETRTVYEQYF. Variable domain in full (rest from reference TRBV7-2 and TRBJ2-7): GAGVSQSPSNKVTEKGKDVELRCDPISGHTALYWYRQSLGQGLEFLIYFQGNSAPDKSGLPSDRFSAERTGGSVSTLTIQRTQQEDSAVYLCASSARETRTVYEQYFGPGTRLTVT.

V and J are TRBV12-3 or TRBV12-4 and TRBJ1-5; weak D call: TRBD1 (6 bases). Trimming took off 5 bases at V and 7 bases at J, with 12 bases between the two ends. The length of the CDR3 is 13 residues. DNA for the CDR3: TGTGCCAGCAGTCGTACACAGGGACAGCCCCAGCATTTT. It encodes CASSRTQGQPQHF.

The J gene is TRBJ1-6, the V gene TRBV28; D is unclear. V lost 3 bases and J lost 0, with 6 bases in between. This CDR3 is built from 15 residues. Per the germline V gene, CDR1 is MDHEN and CDR2 is SYDVKM. CDR3 DNA: TGTGCCAGCAGTTTTTACAGCTCCTATAATTCACCCCTCCACTTT. Its protein is CASSFYSSYNSPLHF.

The chain employs TRBV11-2 and TRBJ2-1, with TRBD2 identical over 11 bases. This CDR3 comprises 17 residues. Germline values: CDR1 SGHAT, CDR2 FQNNGV. V dropped 0 bases and J dropped 1; count of bases not matched to a gene: 2. In DNA, the CDR3 is TGTGCCAGCAGCTTAGAAGCTAGCGGGGGGTCCTACAATGAGCAGTTCTTC. Its translation is CASSLEASGGSYNEQFF.

The chain combines TRBV5-1 with TRBJ2-1, with D tentatively TRBD2 (5 bases). V was shortened by 7 bases and J by 0 bases, with 14 bases between the two germline ends. The germline gives CDR1 SGHRS, CDR2 YFSETQ. The CDR3 length is 15 residues. CDR3: CASCPLGSSYNEQFF. CDR3 sequence (DNA): TGCGCCAGCTGTCCCTTAGGGAGCTCCTACAATGAGCAGTTCTTC.

The genes are TRBV4-1 and TRBJ1-6; weak D call: TRBD1 (5 bases). CDR1 and CDR2 (germline): MGHRA, YSYEKL. Trimming took off 3 bases at V and 1 base at J, with 10 bases between the two ends. CDR3 length: 16 residues. CDR3: CASSHQGRSYNSPLHF. Written as DNA, the CDR3 is TGCGCCAGCAGCCACCAGGGAAGGTCCTATAATTCACCCCTCCACTTT.

The rearrangement links TRBV28 to TRBJ1-1; no clear D. Looked up from germline, CDR1 is MDHEN and CDR2 is SYDVKM. V was shortened by 3 bases and J by 1 base, with 15 bases between the two germline ends. This CDR3 contains 16 residues. In DNA form, the CDR3 reads TGTGCCAGCAGTTTTACTAAAACGGGATGGAACACTGAAGCTTTCTTT. Its translation is CASSFTKTGWNTEAFF.

The chain recombines TRBV11-2 with TRBJ2-2; 7 bases map to TRBD2. CDR1 and CDR2 from the germline V gene are SGHAT and FQNNGV. The CDR3 consists of 16 residues. The trim removed 6 bases at V and 7 bases at J, leaving 14 bases unmatched. The CDR3 protein is CASSKRGAGSYGELFF. The CDR3 DNA sequence: TGTGCCAGCAGTAAAAGGGGAGCGGGGTCTTACGGGGAGCTGTTTTTT.

This chain uses TRBV20-1 with TRBJ1-5; 7 bases match TRBD1. The CDR3 loop spans 14 amino acids. J was trimmed by 3 bases and V by 3 bases; bases with no gene match: 5. Germline values: CDR1 DFQATT, CDR2 SNEGSKA (reference sequence). DNA of the CDR3: TGCAGTGCTAGTGACAGGGCTTCCAATCAGCCCCAGCATTTT. Translating gives CSASDRASNQPQHF.

The J gene is TRBJ1-4, the V gene TRBV28; D remains unclear. The V end lost 2 bases, the J end lost 5 bases, and 9 bases lay between the germline ends. This CDR3 has 14 residues. Germline V lookup: CDR1 MDHEN, CDR2 SYDVKM. CDR3 in DNA: TGTGCCAGCAGTTTACCTGAGGGAAATGAAAAACTGTTTTTT. Residues: CASSLPEGNEKLFF.

The V gene is TRBV4-1, the J gene TRBJ2-3; TRBD1 matches at 8 bases. The CDR3 totals 16 residues. The ends lost 4 bases at V and 0 bases at J; junction bases unmatched: 6. From germline, CDR1 is MGHRA and CDR2 YSYEKL. The CDR3 DNA reads TGCGCCAGCAGCCTCCAGGGGGCGGGAAGCACAGATACGCAGTATTTT. Residues: CASSLQGAGSTDTQYF.

The rearrangement links TRBV12-3 or TRBV12-4 to TRBJ1-5; D unclear. The germline V and J ends were trimmed by 3 bases and 3 bases, with 6 bases remaining between them. The CDR3 sequence is 13 residues long. CDR3 nucleotide sequence: TGTGCCAGCAGTTTGGGAGTCAATCAGCCCCAGCATTTT. It translates to CASSLGVNQPQHF.